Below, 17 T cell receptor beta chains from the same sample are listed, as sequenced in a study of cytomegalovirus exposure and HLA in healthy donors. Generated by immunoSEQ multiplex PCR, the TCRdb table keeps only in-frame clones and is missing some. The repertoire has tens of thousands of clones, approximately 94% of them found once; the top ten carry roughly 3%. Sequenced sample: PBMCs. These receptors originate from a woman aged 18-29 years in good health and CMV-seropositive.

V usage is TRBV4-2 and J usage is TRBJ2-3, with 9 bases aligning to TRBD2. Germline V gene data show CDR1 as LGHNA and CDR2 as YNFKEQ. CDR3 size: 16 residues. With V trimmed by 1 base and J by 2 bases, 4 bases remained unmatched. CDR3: CASSQVRGGITDTQYF. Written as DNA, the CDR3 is TGTGCCAGCAGCCAAGTGCGGGGGGGTATCACAGATACGCAGTATTTT.

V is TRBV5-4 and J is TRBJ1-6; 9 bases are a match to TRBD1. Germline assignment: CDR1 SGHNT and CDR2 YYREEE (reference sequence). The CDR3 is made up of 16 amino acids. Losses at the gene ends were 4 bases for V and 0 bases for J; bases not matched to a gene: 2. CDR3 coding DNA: TGTGCCAGCAGCACAGGGGGCAGCTCCTATAATTCACCCCTCCACTTT. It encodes CASSTGGSSYNSPLHF.

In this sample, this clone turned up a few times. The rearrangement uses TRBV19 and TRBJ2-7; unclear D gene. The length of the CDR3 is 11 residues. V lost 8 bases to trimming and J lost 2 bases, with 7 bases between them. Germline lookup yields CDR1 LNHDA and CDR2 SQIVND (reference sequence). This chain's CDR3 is CASGQAYEQYF. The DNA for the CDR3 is TGTGCCAGTGGTCAGGCCTACGAGCAGTACTTC. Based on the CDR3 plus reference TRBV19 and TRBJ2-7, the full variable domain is DGGITQSPKYLFRKEGQNVTLSCEQNLNHDAMYWYRQDPGQGLRLIYYSQIVNDFQKGDIAEGYSVSREKKESFPLTVTSAQKNPTAFYLCASGQAYEQYFGPGTRLTVT.

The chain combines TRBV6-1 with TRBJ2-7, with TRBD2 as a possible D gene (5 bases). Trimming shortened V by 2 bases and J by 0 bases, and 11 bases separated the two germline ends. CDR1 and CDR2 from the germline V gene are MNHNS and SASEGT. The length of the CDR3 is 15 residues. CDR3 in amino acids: CASSESRGYSYEQYF. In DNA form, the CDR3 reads TGTGCCAGCAGTGAATCTAGAGGGTACTCCTACGAGCAGTACTTC.

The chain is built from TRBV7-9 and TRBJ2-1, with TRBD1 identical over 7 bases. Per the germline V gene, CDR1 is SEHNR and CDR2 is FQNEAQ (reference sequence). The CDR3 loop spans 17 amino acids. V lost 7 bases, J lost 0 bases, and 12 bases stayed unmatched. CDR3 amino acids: CASTRPGGQSSYNEQFF. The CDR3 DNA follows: TGTGCCAGCACCCGTCCTGGGGGACAGAGCTCCTACAATGAGCAGTTCTTC.

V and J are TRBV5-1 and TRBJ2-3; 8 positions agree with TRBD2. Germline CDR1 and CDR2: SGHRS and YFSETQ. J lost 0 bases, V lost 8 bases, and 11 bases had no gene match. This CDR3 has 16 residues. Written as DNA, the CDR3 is TGCGCCAGGCCCCCTACTAGCGGCAATAGCACAGATACGCAGTATTTT. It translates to CARPPTSGNSTDTQYF.

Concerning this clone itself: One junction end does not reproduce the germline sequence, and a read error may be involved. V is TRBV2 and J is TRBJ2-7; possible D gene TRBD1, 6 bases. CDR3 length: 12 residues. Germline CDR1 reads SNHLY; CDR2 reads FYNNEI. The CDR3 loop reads CASNPLGQLVNF. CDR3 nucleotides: TGTGCCAGCAACCCACTCGGACAGTTAGTGAACTTC.

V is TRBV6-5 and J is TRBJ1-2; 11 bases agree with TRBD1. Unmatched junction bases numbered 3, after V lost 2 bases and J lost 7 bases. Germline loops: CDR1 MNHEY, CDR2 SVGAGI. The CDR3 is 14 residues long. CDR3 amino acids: CASSYGTGGFGYTF. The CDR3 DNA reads TGTGCCAGCAGTTACGGGACAGGGGGATTTGGCTACACCTTC.

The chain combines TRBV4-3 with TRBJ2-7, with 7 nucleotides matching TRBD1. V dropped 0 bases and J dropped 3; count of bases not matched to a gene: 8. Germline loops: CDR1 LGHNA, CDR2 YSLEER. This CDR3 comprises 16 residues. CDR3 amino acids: CASSQDARQGIYEQYF. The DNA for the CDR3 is TGCGCCAGCAGCCAAGATGCGAGACAGGGTATCTACGAGCAGTACTTC.

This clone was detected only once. CDR3 protein: CAWITRTGGMRRNTEAFF. The CDR3 region has the DNA TGTGCCTGGATTACCCGGACAGGGGGCATGAGGCGCAACACTGAAGCTTTCTTT. The genes are TRBV30 and TRBJ1-1; TRBD1 matches at 11 bases. V dropped 4 bases and J dropped 2; count of bases not matched to a gene: 15. Germline CDR1 reads GTSNPN; CDR2 reads SVGIG (reference sequence). This CDR3 is built from 18 residues.

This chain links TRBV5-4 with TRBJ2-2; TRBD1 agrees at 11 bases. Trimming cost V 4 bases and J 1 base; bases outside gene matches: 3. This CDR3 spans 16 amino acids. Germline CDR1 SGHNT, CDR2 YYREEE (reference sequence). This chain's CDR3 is CASSPGTGGNTGELFF. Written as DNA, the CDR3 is TGTGCCAGCAGCCCCGGGACAGGGGGGAACACCGGGGAGCTGTTTTTT.

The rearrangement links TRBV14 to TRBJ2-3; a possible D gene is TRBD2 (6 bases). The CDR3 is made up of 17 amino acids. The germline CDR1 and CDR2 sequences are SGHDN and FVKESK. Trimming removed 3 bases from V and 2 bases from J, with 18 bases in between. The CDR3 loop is CASSHPLPRGYTDTQYF. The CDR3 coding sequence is TGTGCCAGCAGCCATCCCCTCCCCCGGGGGTACACAGATACGCAGTATTTT.

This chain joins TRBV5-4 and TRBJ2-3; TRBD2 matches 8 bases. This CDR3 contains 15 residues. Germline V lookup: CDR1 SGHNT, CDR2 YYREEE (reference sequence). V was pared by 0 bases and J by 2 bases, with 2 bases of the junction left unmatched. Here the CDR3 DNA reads TGTGCCAGCAGCTTGGGGGGACTAGACACAGATACGCAGTATTTT. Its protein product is CASSLGGLDTDTQYF.

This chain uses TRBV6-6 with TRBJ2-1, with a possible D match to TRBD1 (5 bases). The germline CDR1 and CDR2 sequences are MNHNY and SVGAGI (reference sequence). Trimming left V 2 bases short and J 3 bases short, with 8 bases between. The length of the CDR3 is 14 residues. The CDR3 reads CASSYTDSYNEQFF. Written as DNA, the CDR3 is TGTGCCAGCAGTTACACCGACAGCTACAATGAGCAGTTCTTC.

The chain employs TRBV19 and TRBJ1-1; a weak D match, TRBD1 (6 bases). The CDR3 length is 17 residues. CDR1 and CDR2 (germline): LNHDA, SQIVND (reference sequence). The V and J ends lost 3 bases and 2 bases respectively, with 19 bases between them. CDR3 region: CASSMGSWGHSNTEAFF. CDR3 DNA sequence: TGTGCCAGTAGTATGGGGAGTTGGGGACATTCTAACACTGAAGCTTTCTTT.

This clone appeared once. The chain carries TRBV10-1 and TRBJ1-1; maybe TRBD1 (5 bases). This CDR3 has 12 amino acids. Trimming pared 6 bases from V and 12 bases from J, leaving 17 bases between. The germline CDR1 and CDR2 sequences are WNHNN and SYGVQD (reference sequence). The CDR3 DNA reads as TGCGCCAGCAGGGCGATCCAGGGTGGGACTTTCTTT. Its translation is CASRAIQGGTFF.

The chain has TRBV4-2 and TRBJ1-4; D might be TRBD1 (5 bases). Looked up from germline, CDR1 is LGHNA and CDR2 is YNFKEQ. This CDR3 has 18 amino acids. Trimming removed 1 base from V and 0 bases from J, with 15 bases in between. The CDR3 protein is CASSQAKTAAATNEKLFF. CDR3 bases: TGTGCCAGCAGCCAAGCGAAGACAGCCGCCGCAACTAATGAAAAACTGTTTTTT.